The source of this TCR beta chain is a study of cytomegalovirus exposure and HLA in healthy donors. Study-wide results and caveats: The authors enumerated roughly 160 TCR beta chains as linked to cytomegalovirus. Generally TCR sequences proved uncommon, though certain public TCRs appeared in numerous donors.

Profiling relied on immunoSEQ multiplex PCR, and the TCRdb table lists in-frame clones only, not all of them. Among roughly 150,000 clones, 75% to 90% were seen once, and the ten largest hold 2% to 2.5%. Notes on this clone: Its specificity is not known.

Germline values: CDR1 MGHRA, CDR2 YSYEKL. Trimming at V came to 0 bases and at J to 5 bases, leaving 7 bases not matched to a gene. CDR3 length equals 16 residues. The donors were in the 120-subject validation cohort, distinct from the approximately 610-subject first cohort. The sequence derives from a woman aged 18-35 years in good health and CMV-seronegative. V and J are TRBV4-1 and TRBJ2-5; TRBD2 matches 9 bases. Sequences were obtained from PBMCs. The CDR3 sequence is CASSQDRAGGRETQYF. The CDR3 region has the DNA TGCGCCAGCAGCCAAGATAGAGCGGGGGGCAGGGAGACCCAGTACTTC.